The rows below give T cell receptor beta chains drawn from one sample of a study of T cell responses to AZD1222 COVID-19 vaccine. TCRdb's table, derived via immunoSEQ multiplex PCR, lists solely in-frame clones and lacks some. The table lists fewer than 200,000 clones, around 90% of them singletons. Material: peripheral blood, obtained 28 days after the second AZD1222 dose. These receptors were obtained from an adult who received the AZD1222 COVID-19 vaccine. CDR3s include the opening cysteine and the closing phenylalanine or tryptophan. A D gene is named only where the DNA matches it firmly. Part of the rows lack a size; the others show once, few, many or a class for expanded clones.

j_gene,abundance,d_gene,v_gene,CDR3nt,CDR3aa
TRBJ2-1,.,TRBD2,TRBV4-1,TGCGCCAGCAGCTCTAGCGGGGGGCTTTACAATGAGCAGTTCTTC,CASSSSGGLYNEQFF
TRBJ2-3,.,.,TRBV28,TGTGCCAGCAGTTTGCAAGGGGCTAGGTATACGCAGTATTTT,CASSLQGARYTQYF
TRBJ1-3,.,.,TRBV27,TGTGCCAGCAGTTTTACAGGGGGAAACACCATATATTTT,CASSFTGGNTIYF
TRBJ2-1,once,.,TRBV7-6,TGTGCCAGCAGCTTAGGACCAGGGACGGGAGTCAATGAGCAGTTCTTC,CASSLGPGTGVNEQFF
TRBJ2-5,.,.,TRBV7-6,TGTGCCAGCAGCGCCGGGAGCGGAACTCAAGAGACCCAGTACTTC,CASSAGSGTQETQYF
TRBJ2-7,.,.,TRBV10-3,TGTGCCATCAGGCTAGACGGGACCTACGAGCAGTACTTC,CAIRLDGTYEQYF
TRBJ1-2,.,TRBD1,TRBV3-1/TRBV3-2,TGTGCCAGCAACACGGGACAGGGGACCTATGGCTACACCTTC,CASNTGQGTYGYTF
TRBJ2-2,.,TRBD2,TRBV6-4,TGTGCCAGCAGCCGGACTAGCGGGATCAACACCGGGGAGCTGTTTTTT,CASSRTSGINTGELFF
TRBJ1-2,few,.,TRBV3-1/TRBV3-2,TGTGCCAGCAGCCAAGTAGGTCTAAAAGGGGCGGAAGGCTACACCTTC,CASSQVGLKGAEGYTF
TRBJ2-1,.,.,TRBV3-1/TRBV3-2,TGTGCCAGCAGCCAAGATCCACCTAGAACCTACAATGAGCAGTTCTTC,CASSQDPPRTYNEQFF
TRBJ1-5,.,.,TRBV6-5,TGTGCCAGCGGGGGATATAGCAATCAGCCCCAGCATTTT,CASGGYSNQPQHF
TRBJ2-2,.,.,TRBV6-2/TRBV6-3,TGTGCCAGCAGTTACTCCCTTAATAGCCAAGACTCGAACACCGGGGAGCTGTTTTTT,CASSYSLNSQDSNTGELFF
TRBJ1-2,.,.,TRBV19,TGTGCCAGTATGGGACGGGATTATGGCTACACCTTC,CASMGRDYGYTF
TRBJ2-1,.,TRBD2,TRBV2,TGTGCCAGCAGTTTACTAGCGGGGGGGCCCGGTGAGCAGTTCTTC,CASSLLAGGPGEQFF
TRBJ2-7,.,TRBD1,TRBV12-3/TRBV12-4,TGTGCCAGCAGTGATCGGACAGGTAACGAGCAGTACTTC,CASSDRTGNEQYF
TRBJ1-1,.,TRBD1,TRBV9,TGTGCCAGCAGCGTAGTGGGACAGGGGGCAGCTGAAGCTTTCTTT,CASSVVGQGAAEAFF
TRBJ1-2,.,.,TRBV5-1,TGCGCCAGCAGCTTGGGATCCAGGACAATGGGCTACACCTTC,CASSLGSRTMGYTF
TRBJ1-1,.,.,TRBV6-2/TRBV6-3,TGTGCCAGCAGTTACTCAGGAGGGAGAGAAGCTTTCTTT,CASSYSGGREAFF
TRBJ1-3,.,.,TRBV9,TGTGCCAGCAGCGTAGAGTCCGGTAACACCATATATTTT,CASSVESGNTIYF
TRBJ2-3,.,.,TRBV4-2,TGTGCCAGCAGCCAACCCGAATCAGATACGCAGTATTTT,CASSQPESDTQYF
TRBJ1-1,.,.,TRBV5-1,TGCGCCAGCAGCCAGGGCCAAGCAACTGAAGCTTTCTTT,CASSQGQATEAFF
TRBJ2-2,few,.,TRBV24-1,TGTGCCACCAGTGAGCAGCGAAGCTCCGGGGAGCTGTTTTTT,CATSEQRSSGELFF
TRBJ1-1,.,TRBD1,TRBV5-1,TGCGCCAGCACCAGGACAGGGGCGGACACTGAAGCTTTCTTT,CASTRTGADTEAFF
TRBJ2-5,.,.,TRBV21-1,TGTGCCAGCAGCAAACTTGGGGGGGAGACCCAGTACTTC,CASSKLGGETQYF
TRBJ2-3,.,TRBD2,TRBV7-8,TGTGCCAGCAGCCTCAGAACTAGCGGGGGGGCAGATACGCAGTATTTT,CASSLRTSGGADTQYF
TRBJ2-7,.,TRBD1,TRBV5-3,TGTGCCAGAAGCTTGGGTACAGGGGTCACCTACGAGCAGTACTTC,CARSLGTGVTYEQYF
TRBJ1-2,.,TRBD1,TRBV12-5,TGTGCTAGTGGTTCCTCGGGAGGGGGCGTTTATGGCTACACCTTC,CASGSSGGGVYGYTF
TRBJ1-1,once,TRBD1,TRBV7-2,TGTGCCAGCAGCACGGGACAGAGGAACACTGAAGCTTTCTTT,CASSTGQRNTEAFF
TRBJ1-3,.,.,TRBV3-1/TRBV3-2,TGTGCCAGCAGCCAACCCGGGACGGCCTATTTT,CASSQPGTAYF
TRBJ1-2,.,.,TRBV19,TGTGCCAGTAGTAAGGAGGCAGAAGGCTACACCTTC,CASSKEAEGYTF
TRBJ1-3,.,.,TRBV9,TGTGCCAGCAGCGTGACCGGGACGGTTAGCTCTGGAAACACCATATATTTT,CASSVTGTVSSGNTIYF
TRBJ1-2,.,TRBD1,TRBV19,TGTGCCAGTAGTGCACAGATTACAGGGGGAGCTAACTATGGCTACACCTTC,CASSAQITGGANYGYTF
TRBJ1-6,.,.,TRBV28,TGTGCCAGCAGTTTTACGGGGACTAATTCACCCCTCCACTTT,CASSFTGTNSPLHF
TRBJ2-1,.,.,TRBV7-9,TGTGCCAGCAGCTACAAGGCGGGACAGAAGTACTACAATGAGCAGTTCTTC,CASSYKAGQKYYNEQFF
TRBJ2-1,.,TRBD2,TRBV20-1,TGCAGTGCTAGTTTCAGCGGGGGGGCCGATGAGCAGTTCTTC,CSASFSGGADEQFF
TRBJ2-7,.,TRBD2,TRBV27,TGTGCCAGCAGTTTATCCGCAGCGGGGGGGCCCTACGAGCAGTACTTC,CASSLSAAGGPYEQYF
TRBJ2-5,.,.,TRBV9,TGTGCCAGCAGCACGTCGGAAGAGACCCAGTACTTC,CASSTSEETQYF
TRBJ2-3,once,.,TRBV9,TGTGCCAGCAGCGTGAGTGCAGATACGCAGTATTTT,CASSVSADTQYF
TRBJ1-1,.,.,TRBV27,TGTGCCAGCAGTTTATATCTGACGGGCCCCGCCGGTTGGGCTGAAGCTTTCTTT,CASSLYLTGPAGWAEAFF
TRBJ1-2,.,.,TRBV19,TGTGCCAGTAGTATCGAGGGAAGGGGCTACACCTTC,CASSIEGRGYTF